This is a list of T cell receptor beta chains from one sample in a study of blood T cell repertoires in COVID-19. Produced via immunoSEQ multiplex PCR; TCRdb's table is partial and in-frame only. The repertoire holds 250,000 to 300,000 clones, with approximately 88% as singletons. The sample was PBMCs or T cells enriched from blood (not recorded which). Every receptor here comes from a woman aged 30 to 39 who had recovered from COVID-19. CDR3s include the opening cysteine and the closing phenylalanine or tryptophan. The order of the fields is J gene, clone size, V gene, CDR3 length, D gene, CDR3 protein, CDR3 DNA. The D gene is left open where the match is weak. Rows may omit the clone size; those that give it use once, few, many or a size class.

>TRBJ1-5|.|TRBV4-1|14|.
CASSLRVSNQPQHF
TGCGCCAGCAGCCTCCGTGTCAGCAATCAGCCCCAGCATTTT
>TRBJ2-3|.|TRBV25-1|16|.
CASSEYLGTEADTQYF
TGTGCCAGCAGTGAATATTTAGGTACGGAGGCAGATACGCAGTATTTT
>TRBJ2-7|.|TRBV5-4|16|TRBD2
CASSDRRLAESYEQYF
TGTGCCAGCAGCGATCGGAGACTAGCAGAATCCTACGAGCAGTACTTC
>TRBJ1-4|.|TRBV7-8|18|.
CASSSEARALQGNEKLFF
TGTGCCAGCAGCAGTGAAGCCCGGGCTTTACAGGGTAATGAAAAACTGTTTTTT
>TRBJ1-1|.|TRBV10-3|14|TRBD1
CAIRPGQGEGEAFF
TGTGCCATCAGACCGGGACAGGGGGAGGGTGAAGCTTTCTTT
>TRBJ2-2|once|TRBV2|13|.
CASSPRDTGELFF
TGTGCCAGCAGCCCCCGGGACACCGGGGAGCTGTTTTTT
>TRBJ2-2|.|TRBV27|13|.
CASSLSGTGELFF
TGTGCCAGCAGTTTATCCGGCACCGGGGAGCTGTTTTTT
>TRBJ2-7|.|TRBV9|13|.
CASSLKQGYEQYF
TGTGCCAGCAGTTTGAAACAGGGCTACGAGCAGTACTTC
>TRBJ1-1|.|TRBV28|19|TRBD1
CASSLFSPRQGQMNTEAFF
TGTGCCAGCAGTTTATTTTCCCCGCGACAGGGCCAAATGAACACTGAAGCTTTCTTT
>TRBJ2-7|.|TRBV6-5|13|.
CASSYSTVSEQYF
TGTGCCAGCAGTTACTCGACTGTCTCCGAGCAGTACTTC
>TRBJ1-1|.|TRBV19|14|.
CASRKKQGGEEAFF
TGTGCCAGTAGAAAAAAACAGGGCGGCGAGGAAGCTTTCTTT
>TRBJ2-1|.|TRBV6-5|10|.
CASRLTEQFF
TGTGCCAGCAGGCTAACTGAGCAGTTCTTC
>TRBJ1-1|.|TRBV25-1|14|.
CASRDVGAANEAFF
TGTGCCAGCAGGGACGTGGGGGCGGCCAATGAAGCTTTCTTT
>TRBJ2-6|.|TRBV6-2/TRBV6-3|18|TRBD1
CASSLPGQGISGANVLTF
TGTGCCAGCAGTCTCCCGGGACAGGGGATATCTGGGGCCAACGTCCTGACTTTC
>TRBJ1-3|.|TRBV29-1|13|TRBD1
CSATGQGGNTIYF
TGCAGCGCTACTGGACAGGGAGGAAACACCATATATTTT
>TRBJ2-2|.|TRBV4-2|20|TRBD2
CASSLLARTSGRSNTGELFF
TGTGCCAGCAGTCTTCTTGCCCGCACTAGCGGGAGGTCGAACACCGGGGAGCTGTTTTTT
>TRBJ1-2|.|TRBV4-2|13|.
CASSPNEVLGYTF
TGTGCCAGCAGCCCGAACGAGGTGCTGGGCTACACCTTC
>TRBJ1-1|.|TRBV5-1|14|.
CASSEGPGDTEAFF
TGCGCCAGCAGCGAGGGCCCTGGGGACACTGAAGCTTTCTTT
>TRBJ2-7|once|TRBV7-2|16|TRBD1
CASSPPYRGSSYEQYF
TGTGCCAGCAGCCCGCCTTACAGGGGTAGCTCCTACGAGCAGTACTTC
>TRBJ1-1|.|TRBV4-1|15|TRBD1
CASSHGQGGDTEAFF
TGCGCCAGCAGCCACGGACAGGGGGGGGACACTGAAGCTTTCTTT
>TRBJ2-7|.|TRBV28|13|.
CASSLRGGREQYF
TGTGCCAGCAGTTTAAGGGGGGGTAGAGAGCAGTACTTC
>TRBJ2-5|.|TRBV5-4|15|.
CASSLPSQGLETQYF
TGTGCCAGCAGCTTGCCCTCCCAGGGACTCGAGACCCAGTACTTC
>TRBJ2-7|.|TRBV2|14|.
CASSEGPSSYEQYF
TGTGCCAGCAGTGAAGGTCCTAGCTCCTACGAGCAGTACTTC
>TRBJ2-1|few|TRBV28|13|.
CASRSSNLGEQFF
TGTGCCAGCAGAAGTAGTAATCTCGGTGAGCAGTTCTTC
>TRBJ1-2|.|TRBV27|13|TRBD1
CASSQQGNYGYTF
TGTGCCAGCAGCCAACAGGGGAACTATGGCTACACCTTC
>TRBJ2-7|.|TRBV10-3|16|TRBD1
CAISESGTGGNYEQYF
TGTGCCATCAGTGAGTCGGGGACAGGGGGGAACTACGAGCAGTACTTC
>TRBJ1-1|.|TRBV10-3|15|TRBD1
CAISNPGQGNTEAFF
TGTGCCATCAGCAATCCGGGACAGGGGAACACTGAAGCTTTCTTT
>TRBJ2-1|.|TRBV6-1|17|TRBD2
CASSALLGGLAGGEQFF
TGTGCCAGCAGTGCCCTCCTGGGGGGACTAGCGGGAGGTGAGCAGTTCTTC
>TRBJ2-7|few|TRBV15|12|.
CATSTGPYEQYF
TGTGCCACCAGCACAGGGCCCTACGAGCAGTACTTC
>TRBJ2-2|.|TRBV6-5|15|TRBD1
CASGIRQGWTGELFF
TGTGCCAGCGGAATACGACAGGGTTGGACCGGGGAGCTGTTTTTT
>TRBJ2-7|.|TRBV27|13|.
CASRAGVSYEQYF
TGTGCCAGCAGAGCAGGGGTCTCCTACGAGCAGTACTTC
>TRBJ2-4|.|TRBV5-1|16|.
CASSPDPGRAKNIQYF
TGCGCCAGCAGCCCGGACCCGGGAAGGGCCAAAAACATTCAGTACTTC
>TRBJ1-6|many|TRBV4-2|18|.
CASSQVPTGEGWNSPLHF
TGTGCCAGCAGCCAGGTGCCGACCGGGGAGGGTTGGAATTCACCCCTCCACTTT
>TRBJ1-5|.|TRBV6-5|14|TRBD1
CASRVTGGNQPQHF
TGTGCCAGCCGCGTAACAGGGGGCAATCAGCCCCAGCATTTT
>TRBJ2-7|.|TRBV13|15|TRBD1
CASSLAGQGIDEQYF
TGTGCCAGCAGCTTAGCGGGACAGGGGATAGACGAGCAGTACTTC
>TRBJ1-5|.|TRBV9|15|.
CASSPGANSNQPQHF
TGTGCCAGCAGCCCAGGGGCTAATAGCAATCAGCCCCAGCATTTT
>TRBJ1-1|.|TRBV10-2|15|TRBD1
CASSVPDRFDTEAFF
TGCGCCAGCAGTGTCCCGGACAGGTTCGACACTGAAGCTTTCTTT
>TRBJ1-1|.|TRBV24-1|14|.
CATRDSRGNTEAFF
TGTGCCACCAGAGACAGCCGCGGGAACACTGAAGCTTTCTTT
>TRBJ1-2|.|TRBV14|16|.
CASSPQGAEANYGYTF
TGTGCCAGCAGCCCACAAGGGGCGGAAGCTAACTATGGCTACACCTTC
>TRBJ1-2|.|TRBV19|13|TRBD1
CASKNRGHYGYTF
TGTGCCAGTAAAAACAGGGGGCATTATGGCTACACCTTC
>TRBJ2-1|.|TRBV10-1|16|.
CASNLGGSPLHNEQFF
TGCGCCAGCAATCTAGGAGGGTCCCCGTTACACAATGAGCAGTTCTTC
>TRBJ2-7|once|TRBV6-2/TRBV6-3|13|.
CASSRGYSYEQYF
TGTGCCAGCAGTCGGGGTTACTCCTACGAGCAGTACTTC
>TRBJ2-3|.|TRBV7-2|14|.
CASSHGLNTDTQYF
TGTGCCAGCAGCCATGGACTAAACACAGATACGCAGTATTTT
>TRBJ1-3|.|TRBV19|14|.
CASTTDRWERAIYF
TGTGCCAGTACGACGGACCGTTGGGAGAGGGCCATATATTTT
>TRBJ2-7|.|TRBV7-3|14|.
CASSLGDLGYEQYF
TGTGCCAGCAGCCTCGGGGATCTCGGCTACGAGCAGTACTTC